Below are 14 T cell receptor beta chains sequenced from a single sample in a study of PD-1 blockade in classical Hodgkin lymphoma. With no exception, relapse followed autologous stem cell transplantation in all patients, and brentuximab vedotin exposure varied. TCRdb keeps only in-frame clones here, not all; method: immunoSEQ multiplex PCR. The sample has roughly 140,000 clones; under 85% are singletons. The starting material was peripheral blood mononuclear cells (PBMCs), obtained before the second cycle of nivolumab. These receptors were taken from a human donor with classical Hodgkin lymphoma.

A few counts support this clone. The chain links TRBV11-3 to TRBJ1-3; 9 nucleotides agree with TRBD1. Germline V CDR1 and CDR2: SGHNT, YENEEA. V was clipped by 4 bases and J by 8 bases; unmatched bases: 6. This CDR3 contains 14 residues. The CDR3 sequence is CASSSGQGLDTIYF. CDR3 sequence (DNA): TGTGCCAGCAGCTCTGGACAGGGGCTGGACACCATATATTTT.

This chain links TRBV6-5 with TRBJ1-1; D is undetermined. Trimming stripped 7 bases from V and 0 bases from J, with 9 bases between. Germline lookup yields CDR1 MNHEY and CDR2 SVGAGI. This CDR3 spans 13 amino acids. CDR3 loop: CASKRWMNTEAFF. The DNA for the CDR3 is TGTGCCAGCAAACGGTGGATGAACACTGAAGCTTTCTTT.

The chain is built from TRBV11-1 and TRBJ1-2; no firm D call. V was shortened by 3 bases and J by 0 bases, with 14 bases between the two germline ends. CDR3 length: 16 amino acids. Germline V gene sequence: CDR1 SGHAT, CDR2 FQDESV (reference sequence). CDR3 region: CASSFLSGQANYGYTF. The CDR3 DNA reads TGTGCCAGCAGCTTCCTCAGCGGGCAGGCTAACTATGGCTACACCTTC.

In its sample, this clone was seen once. V usage is TRBV10-2 and J usage is TRBJ2-5; possibly TRBD1 for D (6 bases). The CDR3 length is 15 residues. V gave up 4 bases and J gave up 1 base, with 13 bases separating them. CDR1 is WSHSY, CDR2 SAAADI, per germline. The CDR3 spells CASSGPRGRQETQYF. As DNA, the CDR3 is TGCGCCAGCAGTGGCCCCAGGGGTCGCCAAGAGACCCAGTACTTC.

This chain joins TRBV2 and TRBJ2-7; 9 bases map to TRBD1. With 5 bases clipped from V and 0 bases from J, the junction kept 8 bases outside the gene matches. The germline gives CDR1 SNHLY, CDR2 FYNNEI. The CDR3 consists of 16 residues. In DNA, the CDR3 is TGTGCCAGCAGTTTAACCGGGACAGGGATCTCCTACGAGCAGTACTTC. Its protein is CASSLTGTGISYEQYF. Supplemented by reference TRBV2 and TRBJ2-7, the full variable domain reads EPEVTQTPSHQVTQMGQEVILRCVPISNHLYFYWYRQILGQKVEFLVSFYNNEISEKSEIFDDQFSVERPDGSNFTLKIRSTKLEDSAMYFCASSLTGTGISYEQYFGPGTRLTVT.

The chain couples TRBV6-5 to TRBJ2-1; D may be TRBD2 (6 bases). The CDR3 sequence is 13 residues long. Trimming cost V 4 bases and J 12 bases, with 16 bases left between them. Looked up from germline, CDR1 is MNHEY and CDR2 is SVGAGI. This CDR3 is CASSLDPEGGQFF. The CDR3 nucleotides read TGTGCCAGCAGTTTAGACCCCGAGGGAGGGCAGTTCTTC.

The chain uses TRBV5-3 and TRBJ2-7, with D perhaps matching TRBD1 or TRBD2 (6 bases each). TRBV5-3 is designated an ORF whose function remains uncertain. This CDR3 is 22 amino acids long. Trimming pared 3 bases from V and 3 bases from J, leaving 37 bases between. Written as DNA, the CDR3 is TGTGCCAGAAGCTCGGGTGAGGGGAGGACAGTTTCGGCGGGGCTCCAGGGCTACGAGCAGTACTTC. It yields the protein CARSSGEGRTVSAGLQGYEQYF.

This clone was recorded many times. V and J are TRBV5-1 and TRBJ1-2; 10 positions agree with TRBD1. Trimming cost V 4 bases and J 8 bases; bases outside gene matches: 8. The length of the CDR3 is 14 residues. The germline V gene encodes CDR1 SGHRS and CDR2 YFSETQ. The CDR3 loop is CASSLTGTGEGYTF. In nucleotides, the CDR3 is TGCGCCAGCAGCCTGACCGGGACAGGGGAAGGCTACACCTTC.

The chain combines TRBV5-4 with TRBJ1-1, with D tentatively TRBD1 (6 bases). Trimming removed 4 bases at V and 7 bases at J, with 14 bases between. CDR3 length equals 13 residues. Germline values: CDR1 SGHNT, CDR2 YYREEE (reference sequence). The DNA for the CDR3 is TGTGCCAGCAGCCCGGACCAGGGGAGTGAAGCTTTCTTT. Amino acid sequence: CASSPDQGSEAFF.

The chain employs TRBV2 and TRBJ1-1; D remains unclear. V lost 5 bases and J 1 base, leaving 14 bases between the germline ends. The length of the CDR3 is 15 residues. The germline V gene encodes CDR1 SNHLY and CDR2 FYNNEI. The CDR3 spells CASSLGRVQNTEAFF. DNA for the CDR3: TGTGCCAGCAGTTTAGGACGGGTGCAGAACACTGAAGCTTTCTTT.

The V call is TRBV28, the J call TRBJ1-4; TRBD1 is a possible D gene (5 bases). From germline, CDR1 is MDHEN and CDR2 SYDVKM. V was trimmed by 1 base and J by 3 bases, leaving 15 bases between them. The CDR3 is 17 amino acids. CDR3 sequence reads: CASSLFPGQGSNEKLFF. CDR3 DNA: TGTGCCAGCAGTTTATTCCCAGGGCAAGGTTCTAATGAAAAACTGTTTTTT.

The sample holds one count of this clone. V usage is TRBV7-9 and J usage is TRBJ2-2, with a weak D call TRBD1 (5 bases). Trimming left V 3 bases short and J 0 bases short, with 8 bases between. Germline V gives CDR1 SEHNR, CDR2 FQNEAQ (reference sequence). The CDR3 consists of 15 residues. CDR3 loop: CASSFGAPNTGELFF. The CDR3 DNA sequence: TGTGCCAGCAGCTTTGGGGCACCGAACACCGGGGAGCTGTTTTTT.

This chain links TRBV19 with TRBJ2-2; 8 nucleotides line up with TRBD1. Germline-derived CDR1 and CDR2 are LNHDA and SQIVND (reference sequence). Germline trimming cut 10 bases from V and 4 bases from J; bases unmatched to any gene: 8. The CDR3 has 14 amino acids. The chain's CDR3 is CATRGQGITGELFF. The CDR3 bases are TGTGCCACAAGAGGACAGGGAATCACCGGGGAGCTGTTTTTT.

A word on this clone: This sample also contains other DNA sequences that code for the same CDR3. V gene TRBV6-1 combines with J gene TRBJ2-7; no reliable D call. Germline-derived CDR1 and CDR2 are MNHNS and SASEGT. The CDR3 runs to 11 residues. With 1 base removed from V and 3 bases from J, the gap between germline ends came to 1 base. CDR3 protein: CASSEGYEQYF. In DNA form, the CDR3 reads TGTGCCAGCAGTGAAGGCTACGAGCAGTACTTC.